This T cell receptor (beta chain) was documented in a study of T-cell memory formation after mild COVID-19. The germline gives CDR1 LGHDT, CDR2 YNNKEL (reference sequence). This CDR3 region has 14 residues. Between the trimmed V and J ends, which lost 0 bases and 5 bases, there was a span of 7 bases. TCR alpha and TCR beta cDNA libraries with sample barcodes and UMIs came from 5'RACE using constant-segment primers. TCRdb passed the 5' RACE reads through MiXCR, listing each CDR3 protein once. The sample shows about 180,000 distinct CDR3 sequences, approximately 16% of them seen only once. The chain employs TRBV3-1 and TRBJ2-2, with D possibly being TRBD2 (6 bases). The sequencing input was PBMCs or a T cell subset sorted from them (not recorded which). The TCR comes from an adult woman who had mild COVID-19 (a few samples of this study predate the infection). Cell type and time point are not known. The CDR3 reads CASSQEGGTGELFF. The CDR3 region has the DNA TGTGCCAGCAGCCAAGAGGGAGGAACCGGGGAGCTGTTTTTT.